What follows are 2 T cell receptor beta chains derived from one specimen sequenced in a study of CD8 T cells in ankylosing spondylitis. Using its own MiXCR run on the 5' RACE reads, TCRdb lists one record per CDR3 protein. The table shows under 300,000 distinct CDR3 sequences, with about 11% occurring only once. The material sequenced was blood, either unsorted or a sorted T cell fraction (not recorded which). These receptor sequences come from a male donor with ankylosing spondylitis or in good health (not recorded which).

This clonotype was observed at least ten times. This chain links TRBV3-1 with TRBJ1-6; D is unresolved. Looked up from germline, CDR1 is LGHDT and CDR2 is YNNKEL (reference sequence). The CDR3 extends over 15 amino acids. The ends were cut back, 1 base at V and 7 bases at J, with 11 bases in the middle. The CDR3 DNA is TGTGCCAGCAGCCAAGGACGGGGATCCAATTCACCCCTCCACTTT. Translation: CASSQGRGSNSPLHF.

In its sample, this clonotype was seen many times. V is TRBV29-1 and J is TRBJ2-1; TRBD1 is a possible D gene (6 bases). CDR3 length: 13 residues. CDR1 SQVTM and CDR2 ANQGSEA come from the germline V gene. The ends were cut back, 4 bases at V and 9 bases at J, with 16 bases in the middle. The CDR3 sequence: CSVVHRDIGEQFF. CDR3 DNA sequence: TGCAGCGTTGTCCACCGGGACATAGGTGAGCAGTTCTTC.